The 23 T cell receptor beta chains listed next were all sequenced from one sample in a study of T-cell memory formation after mild COVID-19. TCRdb ran MiXCR on the 5' RACE reads and lists one entry per CDR3 protein. The data show around 260,000 distinct CDR3 sequences, under 20% seen once. Sequencing was performed on PBMCs or a T cell subset sorted from them (not recorded which). The receptors stem from a man between 18 and 35 years old who had mild COVID-19 (a few samples of this study predate the infection). Cell type and time point are not known.

The chain employs TRBV3-1 and TRBJ1-5; D not resolved. V lost 0 bases to trimming and J lost 5 bases, with 5 bases between them. The CDR3 length is 13 residues. In germline, CDR1 is LGHDT, CDR2 YNNKEL (reference sequence). The CDR3 DNA follows: TGTGCCAGCAGCCAAGAGGTTTATCAGCCCCAGCATTTT. Translating it yields CASSQEVYQPQHF.

The chain links TRBV10-3 to TRBJ1-1; D is ambiguous. CDR1 ENHRY and CDR2 SYGVKD come from the germline V gene. The CDR3 has 11 amino acids. The V end lost 8 bases, the J end lost 4 bases, and 8 bases lay between the germline ends. The CDR3 coding sequence is TGTGCCATCGGTCGGGGCACTGAAGCTTTCTTT. Translated: CAIGRGTEAFF.

The chain joins TRBV4-2 to TRBJ1-2; weak D call: TRBD1 (6 bases). Trimming stripped 0 bases from V and 2 bases from J, with 10 bases between. Germline lookup yields CDR1 LGHNA and CDR2 YNFKEQ. The CDR3 runs to 15 residues. CDR3 bases: TGTGCCAGCAGCCAAGATTCCGGGACAAACTATGGCTACACCTTC. Protein sequence: CASSQDSGTNYGYTF.

This clonotype turned up a few times. This chain joins TRBV9 and TRBJ2-7, with 7 nucleotides matching TRBD2. CDR1 SGDLS and CDR2 YYNGEE come from the germline V gene. With V trimmed by 3 bases and J by 3 bases, 6 bases remained unmatched. The CDR3 length is 14 residues. The CDR3 nucleotides are TGTGCCAGCAGCGAGGCGGGACTACACTACGAGCAGTACTTC. It translates to CASSEAGLHYEQYF.

This chain connects TRBV11-2 to TRBJ1-5; D call uncertain. The CDR3 extends over 14 amino acids. CDR1 is SGHAT, CDR2 FQNNGV, per germline. Trimming left V 2 bases short and J 7 bases short, with 12 bases between. The CDR3 spells CASSLWGRRQPQHF. CDR3 in DNA: TGTGCCAGCAGCTTATGGGGAAGGAGACAGCCCCAGCATTTT.

This CDR3 reads CASSLVRTKSNPVSEAFF. The DNA for the CDR3 is TGTGCCAGCAGCTTGGTAAGAACAAAAAGTAATCCAGTTTCTGAAGCTTTCTTT. The chain recombines TRBV5-6 with TRBJ1-1; D unresolved. CDR3 size: 18 residues. Per the germline V gene, CDR1 is SGHDT and CDR2 is YYEEEE. Trimming took off 0 bases at V and 6 bases at J, with 24 bases between the two ends.

This sequence joins TRBV4-3 and TRBJ2-4; the D is unclear. The CDR3 contains 15 residues. Germline assignment: CDR1 LGHNA and CDR2 YSLEER. Trimming took 0 bases from V and 7 from J, leaving 13 bases between them. This CDR3 reads CASSQDLGRENIQYF. In DNA, the CDR3 is TGCGCCAGCAGCCAAGATTTGGGTCGAGAGAACATTCAGTACTTC.

The V and J genes are TRBV14 and TRBJ2-1; D not resolved. The germline V gene has CDR1 SGHDN and CDR2 FVKESK. V lost 4 bases, J lost 4 bases, and 8 bases lay in between. The CDR3 covers 13 residues. This chain's CDR3 is CASSRDVYNEQFF. CDR3 bases: TGTGCCAGCAGCCGGGATGTGTACAATGAGCAGTTCTTC.

The rearrangement uses TRBV5-1 and TRBJ2-1; D tentatively fits TRBD1 or TRBD2 (5 bases each). Trimming stripped 3 bases from V and 5 bases from J, with 12 bases between. There are 14 residues in the CDR3. CDR1 and CDR2 (germline): SGHRS, YFSETQ. CDR3 sequence: CASSSTGLDNEQFF. The CDR3 DNA sequence: TGCGCCAGCAGCTCCACGGGGCTCGACAATGAGCAGTTCTTC.

The sample holds a few counts of this clonotype. The chain combines TRBV18 with TRBJ2-1, with TRBD1 matching over 7 bases. The CDR3 spans 15 residues. Germline loops: CDR1 KGHSH, CDR2 LQKENI. With V trimmed by 2 bases and J by 2 bases, 3 bases remained unmatched. This chain's CDR3 is CASSPDRVTYNEQFF. The CDR3 DNA sequence: TGTGCCAGCTCACCAGACAGGGTGACCTACAATGAGCAGTTCTTC.

This clonotype came up a few times. The chain recombines TRBV4-1 with TRBJ2-2; TRBD1 aligns across 12 bases. CDR1 is MGHRA, CDR2 YSYEKL, per germline. V lost 4 bases to trimming and J lost 2 bases; unmatched junction nucleotides: 5. The CDR3 is made up of 17 amino acids. CDR3 loop: CASSRGTGGPNTGELFF. CDR3 nucleotide sequence: TGCGCCAGCAGCCGCGGGACAGGGGGCCCTAACACCGGGGAGCTGTTTTTT.

The V gene is TRBV4-1, the J gene TRBJ2-1; 7 bases map to TRBD1. The germline V gene encodes CDR1 MGHRA and CDR2 YSYEKL. V trimming: 1 base; J trimming: 4 bases; junction bases outside the gene matches: 4. This CDR3 comprises 15 residues. CDR3 loop: CASSQGQGEYNEQFF. The CDR3 nucleotides are TGCGCCAGCAGCCAAGGGCAGGGGGAGTACAATGAGCAGTTCTTC.

The chain links TRBV18 to TRBJ1-2; D may be TRBD1 (6 bases). CDR1 is KGHSH and CDR2 is LQKENI in the germline V gene. V lost 2 bases and J 7 bases, leaving 11 bases between the germline ends. The CDR3 length is 13 residues. The CDR3 nucleotides are TGTGCCAGCTCACCAGGGGGGGCTGGTGGCTACACCTTC. Translating gives CASSPGGAGGYTF. The full variable domain, completed using reference TRBV18 and TRBJ1-2, is NAGVMQNPRHLVRRRGQEARLRCSPMKGHSHVYWYRQLPEEGLKFMVYLQKENIIDESGMPKERFSAEFPKEGPSILRIQQVVRGDSAAYFCASSPGGAGGYTFGSGTRLTVV.

CDR3 sequence (DNA): TGTGCCAGCAGCGTAGATATTTCACCCCTCCACTTT. It codes for CASSVDISPLHF. This rearrangement joins TRBV9 to TRBJ1-6; D not certain. The CDR3 length is 12 residues. V was cut by 0 bases and J by 9 bases, with 4 bases left in between. In germline, CDR1 is SGDLS, CDR2 YYNGEE.

The chain joins TRBV18 to TRBJ1-1; perhaps TRBD1 as D (6 bases). The CDR3 runs 15 residues. In germline, CDR1 is KGHSH, CDR2 LQKENI. Deletions cut 3 bases from V and 0 bases from J, with 11 bases between. In DNA form, the CDR3 reads TGTGCCAGCTCACCCTGGGGGGCGTTGAACACTGAAGCTTTCTTT. It encodes CASSPWGALNTEAFF. Variable domain in full (rest from reference TRBV18 and TRBJ1-1): NAGVMQNPRHLVRRRGQEARLRCSPMKGHSHVYWYRQLPEEGLKFMVYLQKENIIDESGMPKERFSAEFPKEGPSILRIQQVVRGDSAAYFCASSPWGALNTEAFFGQGTRLTVV.

In this sample, this clonotype turned up a few times. The chain uses TRBV7-9 and TRBJ2-3, with D possibly called TRBD1 or TRBD2 (6 bases each). Trimming took 5 bases from V and 1 from J, leaving 13 bases between them. Germline CDR1 and CDR2: SEHNR and FQNEAQ (reference sequence). The CDR3 consists of 15 residues. CDR3 region: CASSHREVGTDTQYF. In nucleotides, the CDR3 is TGTGCCAGCAGCCACAGGGAGGTGGGCACAGATACGCAGTATTTT.

The sample holds a few counts of this clonotype. CDR3 sequence (DNA): TGTGCCAGCAGCTTGGACCGCTCTATGGGCTACACCTTC. It is translated as CASSLDRSMGYTF. J is TRBJ1-2 and V is TRBV5-6; no definite D call. Germline V gene sequence: CDR1 SGHDT, CDR2 YYEEEE. This CDR3 is 13 amino acids long. The V gene lost 0 bases and the J gene lost 8 bases, with 11 bases spanning the gap.

This clonotype was seen only a few times. The V and J genes are TRBV9 and TRBJ2-1; D is undetermined. This CDR3 is 16 amino acids long. Germline V CDR1 and CDR2: SGDLS, YYNGEE. V was clipped by 0 bases and J by 0 bases, with 10 bases between them. CDR3 sequence (DNA): TGTGCCAGCAGCGTAGAGGACGCCAGCTCCTACAATGAGCAGTTCTTC. As protein: CASSVEDASSYNEQFF. The variable domain in full, completed from reference TRBV9 and TRBJ2-1, reads DSGVTQTPKHLITATGQRVTLRCSPRSGDLSVYWYQQSLDQGLQFLIQYYNGEERAKGNILERFSAQQFPDLHSELNLSSLELGDSALYFCASSVEDASSYNEQFFGPGTRLTVL.

J is TRBJ1-2 and V is TRBV12-3 or TRBV12-4; D might be TRBD1 (6 bases). This CDR3 spans 15 amino acids. Trimming cost V 2 bases and J 7 bases, with 17 bases left between them. CDR3 residues: CASSLPLPGESGYTF. CDR3 in DNA: TGTGCCAGCAGTTTACCTCTTCCAGGGGAGAGTGGCTACACCTTC.

The V call is TRBV6-2 or TRBV6-3, the J call TRBJ2-2; D gene ambiguous. The V end lost 6 bases, the J end lost 5 bases, and 10 bases lay between the germline ends. Germline values: CDR1 MNHEY, CDR2 SVGEGT. This CDR3 comprises 13 residues. The CDR3 spells CASRPTLTGELFF. The CDR3 DNA is TGTGCCAGCAGGCCGACCCTAACCGGGGAGCTGTTTTTT.

The chain is built from TRBV25-1 and TRBJ2-1, with TRBD1 as a possible D gene (5 bases). The germline V gene encodes CDR1 MGHDK and CDR2 SYGVNS. CDR3 length equals 12 residues. V dropped 2 bases and J dropped 10 bases, with 9 bases sitting between them. The CDR3 DNA reads as TGTGCCAGCAGTGAAGCCGACAGAGAGCAGTTCTTC. Encoded protein: CASSEADREQFF.

The genes are TRBV12-3 or TRBV12-4 and TRBJ1-4, with a weak D call TRBD1 (5 bases). The CDR3 consists of 14 residues. Trimming stripped 6 bases from V and 7 bases from J, with 15 bases between. The CDR3 coding sequence is TGTGCCAGCAGCCTCGGGGGAGGGAGTGAAAAACTGTTTTTT. This encodes CASSLGGGSEKLFF.

The genes are TRBV11-1 and TRBJ2-1; no reliable D call. Germline V CDR1 and CDR2: SGHAT, FQDESV (reference sequence). The CDR3 is 15 amino acids. V lost 3 bases to trimming and J lost 0 bases, with 9 bases between them. The CDR3 coding sequence is TGTGCCAGCAGCTTCCACACGAGCTCCTACAATGAGCAGTTCTTC. As protein: CASSFHTSSYNEQFF. Full variable domain (rest looked up from reference TRBV11-1 and TRBJ2-1): EAEVAQSPRYKITEKSQAVAFWCDPISGHATLYWYRQILGQGPELLVQFQDESVVDDSQLPKDRFSAERLKGVDSTLKIQPAELGDSAMYLCASSFHTSSYNEQFFGPGTRLTVL.